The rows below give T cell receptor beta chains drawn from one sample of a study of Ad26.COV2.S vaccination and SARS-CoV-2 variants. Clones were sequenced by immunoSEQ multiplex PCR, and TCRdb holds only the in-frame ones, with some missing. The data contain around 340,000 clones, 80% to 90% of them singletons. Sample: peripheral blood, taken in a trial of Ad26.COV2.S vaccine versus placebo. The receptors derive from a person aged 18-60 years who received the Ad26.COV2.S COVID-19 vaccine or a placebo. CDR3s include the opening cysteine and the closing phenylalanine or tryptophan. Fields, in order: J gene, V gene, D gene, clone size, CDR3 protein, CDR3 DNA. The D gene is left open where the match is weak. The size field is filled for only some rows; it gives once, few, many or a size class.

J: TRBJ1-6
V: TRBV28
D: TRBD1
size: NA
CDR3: CASSIGQGGSYNSPLHF
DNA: TGTGCCAGCAGCATTGGACAGGGGGGTTCCTATAATTCACCCCTCCACTTT

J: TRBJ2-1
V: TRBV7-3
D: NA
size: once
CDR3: CASSPPAGTPGEQFF
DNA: TGTGCCAGCAGCCCGCCTGCCGGGACCCCCGGTGAGCAGTTCTTC

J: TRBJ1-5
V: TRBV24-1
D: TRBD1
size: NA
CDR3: CATSDPGTGDNQPQHF
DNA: TGTGCCACCAGTGACCCAGGGACAGGAGACAATCAGCCCCAGCATTTT

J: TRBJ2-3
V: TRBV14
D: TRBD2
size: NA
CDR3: CASSRAGVGDTQYF
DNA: TGTGCCAGCAGCCGAGCGGGAGTTGGAGATACGCAGTATTTT

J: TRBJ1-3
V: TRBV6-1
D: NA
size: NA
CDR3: CASSERVSSGNTIYF
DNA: TGTGCCAGCAGTGAACGGGTGAGCTCTGGAAACACCATATATTTT

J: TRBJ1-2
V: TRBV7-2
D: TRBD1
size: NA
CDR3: CASSLIFANLQGAGGYTF
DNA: TGTGCCAGCAGCTTAATTTTCGCCAATCTACAGGGGGCAGGGGGCTACACCTTC

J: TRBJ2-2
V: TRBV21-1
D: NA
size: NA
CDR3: CASILELRYTGELFF
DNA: TGTGCCAGCATCCTTGAGTTGCGGTACACCGGGGAGCTGTTTTTT

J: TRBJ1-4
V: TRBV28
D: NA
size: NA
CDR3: CASSPAPSSEKLFF
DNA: TGTGCCAGCAGTCCGGCCCCTTCGAGTGAAAAACTGTTTTTT

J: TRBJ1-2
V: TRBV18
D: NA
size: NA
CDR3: CASSLPPGGSYGYTF
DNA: TGTGCCAGCTCCCTCCCCCCGGGGGGATCCTATGGCTACACCTTC

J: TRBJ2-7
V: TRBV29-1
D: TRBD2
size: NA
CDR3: CSAETGLAGGEQYF
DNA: TGCAGCGCAGAAACGGGACTAGCGGGAGGCGAGCAGTACTTC

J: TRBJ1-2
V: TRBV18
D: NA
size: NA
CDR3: CASSPGWSIYGYTF
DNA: TGTGCCAGCTCACCAGGCTGGAGCATCTATGGCTACACCTTC

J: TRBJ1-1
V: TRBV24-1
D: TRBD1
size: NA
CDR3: CATSDNGQGNTEAFF
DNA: TGTGCCACCAGTGATAACGGACAGGGGAACACTGAAGCTTTCTTT

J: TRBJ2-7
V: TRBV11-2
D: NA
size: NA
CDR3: CASSFGTDYEQYF
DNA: TGTGCCAGCAGTTTTGGGACGGACTACGAGCAGTACTTC

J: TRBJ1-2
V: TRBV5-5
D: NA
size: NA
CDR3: CASSRGGAYGYTF
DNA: TGTGCCAGCAGCCGTGGGGGGGCGTATGGCTACACCTTC

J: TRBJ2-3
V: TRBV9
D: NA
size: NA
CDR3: CASSRPNRGDTQYF
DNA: TGTGCCAGCAGCCGCCCGAATAGGGGAGATACGCAGTATTTT

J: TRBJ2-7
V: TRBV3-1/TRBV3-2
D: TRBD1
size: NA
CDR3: CASSQVDRGPSEQYF
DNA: TGTGCCAGCAGCCAAGTGGACAGGGGGCCAAGCGAGCAGTACTTC

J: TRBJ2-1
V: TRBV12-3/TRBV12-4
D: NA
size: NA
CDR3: CASSLNFNEQFF
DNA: TGTGCCAGCAGTTTAAATTTCAATGAGCAGTTCTTC

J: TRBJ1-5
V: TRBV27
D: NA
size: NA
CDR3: CASSQRNQPQHF
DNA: TGTGCCAGCAGTCAGAGAAATCAGCCCCAGCATTTT

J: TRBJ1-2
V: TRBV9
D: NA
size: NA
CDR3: CASSGRGLGSVDGYTF
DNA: TGTGCCAGCAGCGGCCGAGGCTTGGGCTCCGTGGATGGCTACACCTTC

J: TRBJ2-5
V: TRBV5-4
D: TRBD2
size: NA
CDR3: CASSATSGRIAETQYF
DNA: TGTGCCAGCAGCGCCACTAGCGGGAGAATTGCGGAGACCCAGTACTTC

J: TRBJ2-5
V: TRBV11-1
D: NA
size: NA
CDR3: CASSLEGEETQYF
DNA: TGTGCCAGCAGCTTAGAGGGAGAGGAGACCCAGTACTTC

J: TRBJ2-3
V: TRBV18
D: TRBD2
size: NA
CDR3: CASSRGFGDTQYF
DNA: TGTGCCAGCTCGCGGGGGTTTGGAGATACGCAGTATTTT

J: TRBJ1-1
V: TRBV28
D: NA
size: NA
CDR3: CASSLRRTTNTEAFF
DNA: TGTGCCAGCAGCCTCCGCCGAACGACGAACACTGAAGCTTTCTTT

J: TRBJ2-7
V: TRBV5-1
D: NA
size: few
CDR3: CASSLLGYEQYF
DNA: TGCGCCAGCAGCTTATTAGGCTACGAGCAGTACTTC

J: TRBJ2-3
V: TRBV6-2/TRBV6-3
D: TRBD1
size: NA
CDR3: CASSLQGSTDTQYF
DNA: TGTGCCAGCAGCTTACAGGGGAGCACAGATACGCAGTATTTT

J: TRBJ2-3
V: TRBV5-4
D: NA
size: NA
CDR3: CASRPGSGVFDTQYF
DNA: TGTGCCAGCAGGCCCGGGAGCGGAGTCTTTGATACGCAGTATTTT

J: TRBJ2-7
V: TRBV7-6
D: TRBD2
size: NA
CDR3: CASSLSGGAYEQYF
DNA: TGTGCCAGCAGCTTAAGCGGGGGGGCCTACGAGCAGTACTTC

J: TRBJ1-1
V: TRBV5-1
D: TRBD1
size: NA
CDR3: CASSLGQGVATAEAFF
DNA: TGCGCCAGCAGCTTGGGACAGGGGGTAGCAACCGCTGAAGCTTTCTTT

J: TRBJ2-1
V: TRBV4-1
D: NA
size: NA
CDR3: CASSGTDADEQFF
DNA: TGCGCCAGCAGTGGGACCGACGCGGATGAGCAGTTCTTC

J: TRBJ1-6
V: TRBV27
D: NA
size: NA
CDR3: CASSLSWEPRAPLHF
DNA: TGTGCCAGCAGTTTATCGTGGGAACCGAGGGCACCCCTCCACTTT

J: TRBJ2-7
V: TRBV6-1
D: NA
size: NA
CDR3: CASSEWREPYEQYF
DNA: TGTGCCAGCAGTGAGTGGAGGGAGCCCTACGAGCAGTACTTC

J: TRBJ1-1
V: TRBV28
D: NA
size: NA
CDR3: CASSIGGQGKGGTEAFF
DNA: TGTGCCAGCAGTATAGGGGGGCAGGGGAAGGGCGGCACTGAAGCTTTCTTT

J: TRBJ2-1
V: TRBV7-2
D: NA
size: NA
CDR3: CASSHGGAPWYNEQFF
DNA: TGTGCCAGCAGCCATGGCGGCGCCCCGTGGTACAATGAGCAGTTCTTC

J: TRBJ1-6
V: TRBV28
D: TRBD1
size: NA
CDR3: CASSLGDRGLSPLHF
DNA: TGTGCCAGCAGTTTAGGGGACAGGGGCCTATCACCCCTCCACTTT

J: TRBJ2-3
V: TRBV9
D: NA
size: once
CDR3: CASSVAGRAADTQYF
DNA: TGTGCCAGCAGCGTAGCGGGTCGTGCTGCAGATACGCAGTATTTT

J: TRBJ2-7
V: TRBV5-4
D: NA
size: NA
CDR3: CASSPQQGFSYEQYF
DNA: TGTGCCAGCAGCCCCCAACAAGGGTTCTCCTACGAGCAGTACTTC

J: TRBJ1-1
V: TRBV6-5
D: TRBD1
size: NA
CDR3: CASKGAREAFF
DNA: TGTGCCAGCAAGGGGGCAAGAGAAGCTTTCTTT

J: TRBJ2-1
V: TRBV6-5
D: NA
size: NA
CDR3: CASRSFYNEQFF
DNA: TGTGCCAGCCGCAGCTTTTACAATGAGCAGTTCTTC

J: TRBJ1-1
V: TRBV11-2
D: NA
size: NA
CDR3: CASSQSGREVAEAFF
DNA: TGTGCCAGCAGCCAGAGCGGCAGGGAGGTCGCTGAAGCTTTCTTT

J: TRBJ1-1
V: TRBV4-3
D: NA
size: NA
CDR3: CASSQDRLLGGTEAFF
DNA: TGCGCCAGCAGCCAAGATAGGTTGCTGGGTGGCACTGAAGCTTTCTTT

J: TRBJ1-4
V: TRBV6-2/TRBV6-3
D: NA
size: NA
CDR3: CASSPGTAATNEKLFF
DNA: TGTGCCAGCAGCCCCGGGACGGCGGCGACTAATGAAAAACTGTTTTTT

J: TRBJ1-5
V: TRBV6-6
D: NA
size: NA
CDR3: CASSKPRQVRNQPQHF
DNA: TGTGCCAGCAGCAAACCCCGACAGGTTCGGAATCAGCCCCAGCATTTT

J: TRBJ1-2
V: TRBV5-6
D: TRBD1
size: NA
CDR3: CASSLIPRGQTYGYTF
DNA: TGTGCCAGCAGCTTAATCCCCAGGGGGCAGACCTATGGCTACACCTTC

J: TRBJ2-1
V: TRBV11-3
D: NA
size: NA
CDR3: CASSLEETNEQFF
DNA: TGTGCCAGCAGCTTAGAAGAGACCAATGAGCAGTTCTTC